This T cell receptor beta chain comes out of a study of Graves' ophthalmopathy and Graves' hyperthyroidism. Study context: Over 18 months of follow-up, stable hyperthyroidism required that no ophthalmopathy appear. Study results and caveats: In blood, most expanded thyroid clonotypes above 0.001 frequency were also detected. Distinction of ophthalmopathy from stable hyperthyroidism by a 13-signature model reached 85% to 90% sensitivity and 81.08% specificity.

Amplified TCR beta CDR3 regions were obtained using RNA transcripts as template. First-round RT-PCR employed HTBI primers, with a second-round multiplex PCR after it. TCRdb re-called the multiplex PCR reads through MiXCR, storing one row per CDR3 protein. The sample yields about 1.1 million distinct CDR3 sequences, roughly two fifths seen once. Clinical symptoms, serum thyroxine, TRAb, thyroid ultrasound and orbital computed tomography formed the basis of diagnosis. This clonotype occurred many times. Its specificity is unknown. The CDR3 is 17 amino acids. Germline assignment: CDR1 ENHRY and CDR2 SYGVKD. V was shortened by 0 bases and J by 4 bases, with 18 bases between the two germline ends.

The sequence came from an adult man with Graves' hyperthyroidism. Material for sequencing was peripheral blood or thyroid tissue (not recorded which). The J gene is TRBJ2-5, the V gene TRBV10-3; D possibly corresponds to TRBD2 (7 bases). The CDR3 loop reads CAISESIRGARLETQYF. CDR3 nucleotides: TGTGCCATCAGTGAGTCGATTCGGGGGGCGCGTCTAGAGACCCAGTACTTC.